One T cell receptor (beta chain) is described in this entry. Its antigen is not identified. V was shortened by 2 bases and J by 1 base, with 4 bases between the two germline ends. This CDR3 is 13 amino acids long. The germline V gene has CDR1 MNHNY and CDR2 SVGAGI (reference sequence). These data belong to a study of response to subunit inactivated influenza vaccine. TCRdb recomputed calls from the RT-PCR reads with MiXCR, one row per CDR3 protein. Here the sample spans approximately 520,000 distinct CDR3 sequences, about 17% being singletons. Points from the study as a whole: Only a handful of new T cells, the authors suggested, are recruited with each seasonal influenza vaccination.

The rearrangement links TRBV6-6 to TRBJ2-3; D is unclear. Sequences were derived from CD4+ T cells sorted from PBMCs, sampled about 23 months after vaccination. This TCR came from a man between 45 and 75 years old who received an inactivated influenza vaccine. Here the CDR3 reads CASSYLGTDTQYF. CDR3 DNA sequence: TGTGCCAGCAGTTACCTCGGCACAGATACGCAGTATTTT.